These T cell receptor beta chains were read from a single sample in a study of stem cell transplantation in POMP-related autoinflammatory disease. Some clones are missing from TCRdb's copy, which holds only in-frame ones; the method was immunoSEQ multiplex PCR. The table records roughly 70,000 clones, approximately 91% of them present only once. The sequencing used CD4+ T cells from PBMCs, collected after stem cell transplantation. The origin of the receptors is a human patient with POMP-related autoinflammation and immune dysregulation (PRAID). Part of the T cell pool may stem from the graft donor. The CDR3 runs from the conserved cysteine through the conserved F or W. The D gene is left open where the match is weak. Clone size is shown for a subset of rows, as once, few, many or a class of expanded clone.

>few|-|TRBJ2-5|TRBV6-5
CASSRRNGPWETQYF
TGTGCCAGCAGTCGCAGAAACGGGCCTTGGGAGACCCAGTACTTC
>-|TRBD2|TRBJ2-3|TRBV4-1
CASSQEGLAGTDTQYF
TGCGCCAGCAGCCAAGAAGGACTAGCTGGGACAGATACGCAGTATTTT
>-|-|TRBJ2-5|TRBV7-9
CASSLAGYETQYF
TGTGCCAGCAGCTTAGCAGGCTACGAGACCCAGTACTTC
>-|TRBD1|TRBJ1-6|TRBV6-6
CASNPTGQNSPLHF
TGTGCCAGCAACCCGACAGGGCAAAATTCACCCCTCCACTTT
>-|-|TRBJ2-1|TRBV28
CASSSNYNEQFF
TGTGCCAGCAGCTCGAACTACAATGAGCAGTTCTTC
>-|-|TRBJ1-2|TRBV14
CASSQDRAGRYGYTF
TGTGCCAGCAGCCAAGATCGCGCAGGTCGCTATGGCTACACCTTC
>-|-|TRBJ1-6|TRBV28
CASSRSTSLHF
TGTGCCAGCAGCCGCTCCACCTCCCTCCACTTT
>once|-|TRBJ2-5|TRBV5-1
CASSFGAGTETQYF
TGCGCCAGCAGCTTCGGGGCCGGGACGGAGACCCAGTACTTC
>few|-|TRBJ1-1|TRBV4-1
CASSQDRGGSIDTEAFF
TGCGCCAGCAGCCAAGACAGGGGAGGTAGTATAGACACTGAAGCTTTCTTT
>-|TRBD1|TRBJ2-5|TRBV5-1
CASSLGTEIQETQYF
TGCGCCAGCAGCTTAGGGACAGAAATCCAAGAGACCCAGTACTTC
>-|TRBD2|TRBJ2-1|TRBV4-1
CASSQDRSGTSNDEQFF
TGCGCCAGCAGCCAAGATCGCTCCGGGACTAGTAACGATGAGCAGTTCTTC
>few|-|TRBJ2-7|TRBV25-1
CASSVGAYNEQYF
TGTGCCAGCAGTGTAGGGGCCTACAACGAGCAGTACTTC
>-|-|TRBJ2-2|TRBV27
CASSISGRNTGELFF
TGTGCCAGCAGTATCTCGGGCCGGAACACCGGGGAGCTGTTTTTT
>-|-|TRBJ2-5|TRBV10-2
CASSDHRWETQYF
TGCGCCAGCAGTGACCATAGATGGGAGACCCAGTACTTC
>-|TRBD2|TRBJ2-3|TRBV7-8
CASSLAPSGSTDTQYF
TGTGCCAGCAGCTTAGCCCCTAGCGGGAGCACAGATACGCAGTATTTT
>few|-|TRBJ1-5|TRBV20-1
CSASGQLYSNQPQHF
TGCAGTGCTAGTGGGCAGCTTTATAGCAATCAGCCCCAGCATTTT
>-|-|TRBJ1-3|TRBV5-4
CASSLEGGNTIYF
TGTGCCAGCAGCTTGGAAGGGGGAAACACCATATATTTT
>once|-|TRBJ2-3|TRBV6-5
CASSIIDTQYF
TGTGCCAGCAGCATCATAGATACGCAGTATTTT
>-|TRBD2|TRBJ2-3|TRBV9
CASSVGRGGRGTDTQYF
TGTGCCAGCAGCGTAGGTCGGGGCGGGAGGGGCACAGATACGCAGTATTTT
>-|-|TRBJ2-3|TRBV6-5
CASTQGIQDTQYF
TGTGCCAGCACTCAAGGGATCCAAGATACGCAGTATTTT
>-|-|TRBJ2-1|TRBV24-1
CATSDLQSRGTYNEQFF
TGTGCCACCAGTGATTTGCAGAGCCGGGGTACCTACAATGAGCAGTTCTTC
>-|-|TRBJ1-4|TRBV6-1
CASSEGFGRTNEKLFF
TGTGCCAGCAGTGAAGGGTTTGGCAGGACTAATGAAAAACTGTTTTTT
>-|-|TRBJ2-3|TRBV10-2
CASRVGPRGPSTDTQYF
TGCGCCAGCAGAGTGGGACCTCGGGGACCTAGCACAGATACGCAGTATTTT
>-|TRBD2|TRBJ2-6|TRBV4-2
CASSLLLAGSGANVLTF
TGTGCCAGCAGCCTCCTATTAGCGGGATCTGGGGCCAACGTCCTGACTTTC
>-|TRBD1|TRBJ2-6|TRBV7-9
CASSLVVGQGWSGANVLTF
TGTGCCAGCAGCTTAGTTGTTGGACAGGGTTGGTCTGGGGCCAACGTCCTGACTTTC
>-|-|TRBJ1-1|TRBV12-2
CASRLVSRFLPVTEAFF
TGTGCAAGTCGCTTAGTTAGCAGATTCCTCCCCGTCACTGAAGCTTTCTTT
>-|-|TRBJ2-4|TRBV11-2
CASSSLRWAKNIQYF
TGTGCCAGCAGCAGCCTCCGGTGGGCCAAAAACATTCAGTACTTC
>-|-|TRBJ1-1|TRBV5-4
CASSHPAENTEAFF
TGTGCCAGCAGCCACCCTGCAGAAAACACTGAAGCTTTCTTT
>-|-|TRBJ1-2|TRBV10-3
CAISESRGYYGYTF
TGTGCCATCAGTGAGTCCCGGGGGTACTATGGCTACACCTTC
>-|-|TRBJ2-7|TRBV6-5
CASEVGQGGYEQYF
TGTGCCAGCGAAGTCGGGCAGGGGGGATACGAGCAGTACTTC
>-|-|TRBJ1-4|TRBV4-1
CASKSLRGTLNEKLFF
TGCGCCAGCAAGTCCCTCCGGGGGACACTTAATGAAAAACTGTTTTTT
>-|-|TRBJ2-6|TRBV29-1
CSVDRRDYSGANVLTF
TGCAGCGTTGATCGAAGGGATTACTCTGGGGCCAACGTCCTGACTTTC
>-|-|TRBJ1-5|TRBV19
CATSGGSNQPQHF
TGTGCCACCTCTGGGGGTAGCAATCAGCCCCAGCATTTT
>-|TRBD1|TRBJ2-2|TRBV5-1
CASSPRQGDTGELFF
TGCGCCAGCAGCCCGCGACAGGGTGACACCGGGGAGCTGTTTTTT
>once|-|TRBJ1-2|TRBV24-1
CATSDSNSYGYTF
TGTGCCACCAGTGATTCGAACTCCTATGGCTACACCTTC
>-|TRBD2|TRBJ2-7|TRBV6-1
CASSEWRERGEQYF
TGTGCCAGCAGTGAATGGCGGGAGCGTGGCGAGCAGTACTTC
>once|TRBD1|TRBJ2-7|TRBV6-5
CASSYLQGARYEQYF
TGTGCCAGCAGTTATTTACAGGGGGCGCGGTACGAGCAGTACTTC
>-|TRBD1|TRBJ2-3|TRBV19
CASKGTGGSDTQYF
TGTGCCAGTAAGGGGACAGGGGGATCAGATACGCAGTATTTT
>-|-|TRBJ1-1|TRBV24-1
CATSKNTEAFF
TGTGCCACCAGCAAAAACACTGAAGCTTTCTTT
>-|-|TRBJ2-2|TRBV10-2
CASEAQEIGTGELFF
TGCGCCAGCGAAGCACAGGAAATTGGGACCGGGGAGCTGTTTTTT
>-|-|TRBJ2-3|TRBV28
CASSFSPSTDTQYF
TGTGCCAGCAGTTTTAGTCCTAGCACAGATACGCAGTATTTT
>-|-|TRBJ2-3|TRBV1
CTSSKGQGKDTQYF
TGCACCAGCAGCAAGGGACAGGGGAAAGATACGCAGTATTTT